Listed below are T cell receptor beta chains from one sample, sequenced in a study of cytomegalovirus exposure and HLA in healthy donors. TCRdb keeps only in-frame clones here, not all; method: immunoSEQ multiplex PCR. The sample includes 140,000 to 150,000 clones, 75% to 80% of them seen just once. The material sequenced was PBMCs. Every receptor here comes from a woman in her twenties or thirties in good health and CMV-seronegative. Both conserved end residues are part of each CDR3. Fields, in order: J gene, V gene, D gene, clone size, CDR3 protein, CDR3 DNA. D genes are given only for firm matches. Expanded clones are given a class, and other clones once, few, many or no size at all.

J: TRBJ2-7; V: TRBV13; D: NA; size: few; CDR3: CASSPRPRVYEQYF; DNA: TGTGCCAGCAGCCCCCGGCCCAGGGTATACGAGCAGTACTTC
J: TRBJ2-2; V: TRBV9; D: TRBD1; size: NA; CDR3: CASSRIGTGANTGELFF; DNA: TGTGCCAGCAGCAGAATTGGGACAGGGGCGAACACCGGGGAGCTGTTTTTT
J: TRBJ2-3; V: TRBV5-1; D: TRBD2; size: NA; CDR3: CASSLPSGVSTDTQYF; DNA: TGCGCCAGCAGCTTGCCTAGCGGGGTGAGCACAGATACGCAGTATTTT
J: TRBJ2-5; V: TRBV5-1; D: TRBD1; size: NA; CDR3: CASRGQGGETQYF; DNA: TGCGCCAGCAGGGGACAGGGGGGAGAGACCCAGTACTTC
J: TRBJ1-2; V: TRBV5-1; D: TRBD1; size: NA; CDR3: CASSLDRVRGYTF; DNA: TGCGCCAGCAGCCTGGACAGGGTCCGGGGCTACACCTTC
J: TRBJ2-1; V: TRBV11-3; D: TRBD2; size: NA; CDR3: CASSLDGWGTAGGYNEQFF; DNA: TGTGCCAGCAGCTTAGATGGGTGGGGGACAGCGGGGGGGTACAATGAGCAGTTCTTC
J: TRBJ1-1; V: TRBV4-3; D: NA; size: few; CDR3: CASSQDWGVLVNTEAFF; DNA: TGCGCCAGCAGCCAAGATTGGGGCGTCCTCGTGAACACTGAAGCTTTCTTT
J: TRBJ2-5; V: TRBV2; D: TRBD2; size: once; CDR3: CASSGTSGGQETQYF; DNA: TGTGCCAGCAGTGGGACTAGCGGGGGGCAAGAGACCCAGTACTTC
J: TRBJ2-3; V: TRBV7-3; D: TRBD2; size: NA; CDR3: CASSFPPGLGIDTQYF; DNA: TGTGCCAGCAGCTTCCCCCCGGGACTAGGGATAGATACGCAGTATTTT
J: TRBJ1-2; V: TRBV5-1; D: TRBD1; size: NA; CDR3: CASSWGTGSNYGYTF; DNA: TGCGCCAGCAGCTGGGGGACAGGTTCTAACTATGGCTACACCTTC
J: TRBJ1-1; V: TRBV11-2; D: NA; size: NA; CDR3: CASSSPMRGSGSTEAFF; DNA: TGTGCCAGCAGCTCACCGATGCGAGGGTCGGGGAGCACTGAAGCTTTCTTT
J: TRBJ1-2; V: TRBV7-2; D: NA; size: NA; CDR3: CASSSPGNYGYTF; DNA: TGTGCCAGCAGCTCTCCAGGGAACTATGGCTACACCTTC
J: TRBJ1-1; V: TRBV7-3; D: NA; size: NA; CDR3: CASSLTPTVTEAFF; DNA: TGTGCCAGCAGCTTAACCCCGACTGTCACTGAAGCTTTCTTT
J: TRBJ1-1; V: TRBV27; D: NA; size: NA; CDR3: CASRLTGIAEAFF; DNA: TGTGCCAGCAGGCTTACAGGGATAGCTGAAGCTTTCTTT
J: TRBJ2-6; V: TRBV5-1; D: TRBD1; size: NA; CDR3: CASSTPTTPGQGGTGANVLTF; DNA: TGCGCCAGCAGCACACCGACAACCCCGGGACAGGGCGGAACTGGGGCCAACGTCCTGACTTTC
J: TRBJ1-1; V: TRBV18; D: NA; size: NA; CDR3: CASSPLGGTEAFF; DNA: TGTGCCAGCTCACCATTGGGGGGAACTGAAGCTTTCTTT